This is a list of T cell receptor beta chains from one sample in a study of T-cell memory formation after mild COVID-19. TCRdb independently ran MiXCR on the 5' RACE reads; one entry per CDR3 protein. Of 400,000 to 500,000 distinct CDR3 sequences in the sample, about 19% were seen once. Sequencing was done on a sample of PBMCs or a T cell subset sorted from them (not recorded which). These receptors originate from an adult woman who had mild COVID-19 (a few samples of this study predate the infection). Cell type and time point are not known. Each CDR3 is given with its conserved first and last residue. Fields, in order: V gene, CDR3 protein.

TRBV6-2/TRBV6-3 | CASSSGLAGLTEQFF
TRBV20-1 | CSARIQGQGNQPQHF
TRBV11-1 | CASSFMGPGQRDYNEQFF
TRBV24-1 | CATSDPGQGRWETQYF
TRBV7-8 | CASSLRGLAVALNTGELFF
TRBV6-5 | CASSYSLAGGWAGTDTQYF
TRBV12-3/TRBV12-4 | CASSPGRRDTGELFF
TRBV6-2/TRBV6-3 | CASSFTGYGFRDQPQHF
TRBV25-1 | CASSEGIEQYF
TRBV5-1 | CASSSDRDGYTF
TRBV7-2 | CASSLAGNSYEQYF
TRBV20-1 | CSATTSGQGGSGYTF
TRBV24-1 | CATSDYTSGGNNEQFF
TRBV6-5 | CASLPAGGHHNEQFF
TRBV9 | CASSVGGSGSTDTQYF
TRBV7-2 | CASSSDRGLGGYTF
TRBV19 | CASSMAWVRDTRETQYF
TRBV6-4 | CASSAHSGSSNEQFF
TRBV4-3 | CASSQDPQPSYEQYF
TRBV20-1 | CSARATAGELETQYF
TRBV10-3 | CATGGWDYGYTF
TRBV4-2 | CASSPGQGVPYEQYF
TRBV7-9 | CASSSRAGTRGSYNEQFF
TRBV2 | CASSVRTSGGEQFF
TRBV13 | CASSQGENEQFF
TRBV24-1 | CAISTWTSAHNEQFF
TRBV7-9 | CASSTRTRGEQYF
TRBV7-6 | CASSLAGGELFF
TRBV5-1 | CASSLGSGSTDTQYF
TRBV7-3 | CASSTGPDYEQYF
TRBV6-5 | CASRAGTSGSNEQFF
TRBV12-3/TRBV12-4 | CASSFNPSGGAVTGELFF
TRBV15 | CATSLPVSGANEQFF
TRBV9 | CASSRTEAGRGSYEQYF
TRBV21-1 | CASTFPRGTEAFF
TRBV3-1 | CASSPWSNLYEQYF
TRBV24-1 | CATSDSNRDRGEQFF
TRBV12-3/TRBV12-4 | CASSLPPSRAAFF
TRBV9 | CASSAGQQLEAFF
TRBV24-1 | CATSEGSGRALVADTQYF
TRBV5-1 | CASSSRDGGNSPLHF
TRBV7-9 | CASSNRDSSYNEQFF
TRBV7-2 | CASSLGRITTSHEQFF
TRBV4-1 | CASSQDRSSEPPYNEQFF
TRBV7-9 | CASSSPVSGEGLGEQFF
TRBV5-5 | CASSLGRLEPQHF
TRBV5-1 | CASSIGTDYYEQYF
TRBV6-1 | CASSETLRGYGYTF
TRBV6-2/TRBV6-3 | CASTPVGQAAFQPQHF
TRBV27 | CASSFEGRQGGAYEQYF
TRBV5-1 | CASSSKATGNTGELFF
TRBV19 | CASSGQPSISEQYF
TRBV4-2 | CASSQGLEGGSFF